These 9 T cell receptor beta chains were all obtained from the same sample, sequenced in a study of OX40 agonist ivuxolimab in advanced cancers. The method behind the library was the immunoSEQ multiplex PCR assay. The table was pulled from immuneACCESS by TCRdb, which kept in-frame rearrangements only. Such tables lose some clones; where checked, under half of the loss comes from unresolved V genes, and the rest has no known cause. The sample includes about 58,000 clones, with approximately 89% observed a single time. Over 3% of the sample lies in the top ten. The sequencing used CD4+ or CD8+ T cells sorted from blood, collected in a trial of the OX40 agonist ivuxolimab. These receptors were collected from an adult with an advanced solid tumor such as melanoma, head and neck, liver or kidney cancer.

This chain links TRBV4-1 with TRBJ1-2, with D tentatively TRBD1 (6 bases). The CDR3 covers 16 residues. Trimming took off 0 bases at V and 4 bases at J, with 15 bases between the two ends. Germline CDR1 reads MGHRA; CDR2 reads YSYEKL. As DNA, the CDR3 is TGCGCCAGCAGCCAAGAAAGGGTACAGGGTACCTATGGCTACACCTTC. Amino acids: CASSQERVQGTYGYTF.

The chain recombines TRBV4-3 with TRBJ2-5; weak D call: TRBD1 (6 bases). V lost 1 base, J lost 2 bases, and 11 bases lay in between. Germline values: CDR1 LGHNA, CDR2 YSLEER. The CDR3 covers 15 residues. For the CDR3, the DNA is TGCGCCAGCAGCCAAGTGAGGGACACTCAAGAGACCCAGTACTTC. It translates to CASSQVRDTQETQYF.

With respect to this clone: This same CDR3 is encoded by further DNA sequences in the sample. For the CDR3, the DNA is TGTGCCAGCTCACCAGACTACTACGAGCAGTACTTC. Its protein is CASSPDYYEQYF. J is TRBJ2-7 and V is TRBV18, with D perhaps matching TRBD2 (5 bases). The germline V gene encodes CDR1 KGHSH and CDR2 LQKENI. Trimming took 2 bases from V and 3 from J, leaving 5 bases between them. CDR3 length: 12 residues.

The chain has TRBV6-5 and TRBJ2-5; D remains ambiguous. The better agreement between TRBJ2-7 and the DNA end casts doubt on the J call. CDR1 and CDR2 from the germline V gene are MNHEY and SVGAGI. CDR3 size: 13 residues. Written as DNA, the CDR3 is TGTGCCAGCAGTTACTCTGGCAGCCACGAGCAGTACTTC. Translating gives CASSYSGSHEQYF.

As DNA, the CDR3 is TGTGCCAGCAGCTCCGGAGTAGCGGGACCAGATACGCAGTATTTT. It is translated as CASSSGVAGPDTQYF. The V and J genes are TRBV7-6 and TRBJ2-3, with TRBD2 identical over 8 bases. Germline CDR1 is SGHVS and CDR2 is FNYEAQ. The V and J ends lost 4 bases and 4 bases, in that order; junction bases with no gene match: 7. The length of the CDR3 is 15 residues.

The chain couples TRBV5-1 to TRBJ1-3, with 8 bases that match TRBD1. The CDR3 has 18 residues. Germline trimming cut 2 bases from V and 0 bases from J; bases unmatched to any gene: 10. The germline CDR1 and CDR2 sequences are SGHRS and YFSETQ. This CDR3 reads CASSFSTGTGYSGNTIYF. In DNA, the CDR3 is TGCGCCAGCAGCTTTTCCACCGGGACAGGCTACTCTGGAAACACCATATATTTT.

The chain carries TRBV7-9 and TRBJ2-1; possibly TRBD1 for D (6 bases). This CDR3 is built from 15 residues. Per the germline V gene, CDR1 is SEHNR and CDR2 is FQNEAQ (reference sequence). Trimming removed 10 bases at V and 6 bases at J, with 22 bases between. The CDR3 spells CAISLPRGLGNEQFF. The CDR3 DNA reads TGTGCCATCTCGTTGCCCAGGGGCCTTGGCAATGAGCAGTTCTTC.

This chain uses TRBV7-2 with TRBJ1-5; 9 bases match TRBD1. This CDR3 region has 16 residues. CDR1 is SGHTA and CDR2 is FQGNSA in the germline V gene. The J segment lost 4 bases and the V segment lost 4 bases, leaving 8 bases of the junction unmatched. CDR3 bases: TGTGCCAGCAGCTCCTACGGGACAGGGTCTAATCAGCCCCAGCATTTT. Translating gives CASSSYGTGSNQPQHF. The complete variable domain, with remaining parts taken from reference TRBV7-2 and TRBJ1-5, reads GAGVSQSPSNKVTEKGKDVELRCDPISGHTALYWYRQSLGQGLEFLIYFQGNSAPDKSGLPSDRFSAERTGGSVSTLTIQRTQQEDSAVYLCASSSYGTGSNQPQHFGDGTRLSIL.

There are a few counts of this clone. The J gene is TRBJ2-2, the V gene TRBV9; 7 positions agree with TRBD1. CDR1 SGDLS and CDR2 YYNGEE come from the germline V gene. The trim removed 0 bases at V and 1 base at J, leaving 3 bases unmatched. CDR3 length: 16 residues. As DNA, the CDR3 is TGTGCCAGCAGCGTAGAGGGGGCAGAGAACACCGGGGAGCTGTTTTTT. It specifies CASSVEGAENTGELFF.